The rows below give T cell receptor beta chains drawn from one sample of a study of T cell repertoires in cytomegalovirus infection. TCRdb called the reads again in MiXCR, with one record for every CDR3 protein. The sample lists 680,000 or so distinct CDR3 sequences, 33% occurring once. What these receptors recognize is not known. Sequenced material: cultured PBMCs, taken from culture after CMV antigen stimulation. These receptor sequences come from a human donor in good health (CMV status not recorded). Some clones in this sample may be carry-over from other donors' samples. The CDR3 runs from the conserved cysteine through the conserved F or W. A D gene is named only where the DNA matches it firmly. For some rows the clone size is stated as once, few or many, or as a class when expanded; others skip it.

v_gene,j_gene,abundance,d_gene,CDR3nt,CDR3aa
TRBV20-1,TRBJ1-1,NA,NA,TGCAGTGCTAGAGAAAACGACGACGTTCGTGAAGCTTTCTTT,CSARENDDVREAFF
TRBV18,TRBJ2-4,NA,TRBD2,TGTGCCAGCTCACCACCAGGGAGCGGGGGCAAAAACATTCAGTACTTC,CASSPPGSGGKNIQYF
TRBV11-2,TRBJ2-3,few,NA,TGTGCCAGCAGCTGGCGGGACCGCAAGGCAGATACGCAGTATTTT,CASSWRDRKADTQYF
TRBV12-3/TRBV12-4,TRBJ1-5,few,NA,TGTGCCAGCAGTTCGGGACCCCCGGACGCTTATCAGCCCCAGCATTTT,CASSSGPPDAYQPQHF
TRBV7-6,TRBJ2-3,few,NA,TGTGCCAGCAGCTTAGGTTGGACTCTGCCCACAGATACGCAGTATTTT,CASSLGWTLPTDTQYF
TRBV11-3,TRBJ2-1,NA,NA,TGTGCCAGCAGCCCCGGACGGGAACAACACCATGAGCAGTTCTTC,CASSPGREQHHEQFF
TRBV6-5,TRBJ2-1,few,TRBD2,TGTGCCAGCAGCCCACTAGCGGGAGGGAACAATGAGCAGTTCTTC,CASSPLAGGNNEQFF
TRBV6-6,TRBJ2-1,few,TRBD2,TGTGCCAGCAGTTATCTCCAGGGTGTAGTAGCGGGGGGGGAACCGGGTGAGCAGTTCTTC,CASSYLQGVVAGGEPGEQFF
TRBV5-4,TRBJ2-5,NA,TRBD1,TGTGCCAGCAGCTTGAGCCGAGACAGGGATTCGCGGACCCAGTACTTC,CASSLSRDRDSRTQYF
TRBV12-5,TRBJ2-3,NA,NA,TGTGCTAGTGGTTTGGTAGTGCGAACGCCCATTGACACAGATACGCAGTGTTTT,CASGLVVRTPIDTDTQCF
TRBV19,TRBJ1-5,NA,NA,TGTGCCAGTAGTCCAGACGGGAATCAGCCCCAGCATTTT,CASSPDGNQPQHF
TRBV29-1,TRBJ2-1,NA,NA,TGCAGCGTTTACTCTCGACAGAGCTCCTACAATGAGCAGTTCTTC,CSVYSRQSSYNEQFF
TRBV7-9,TRBJ2-5,few,NA,TGTGCCAGCCGGCTTACCCCGGGGGAGACCCAGTACTTC,CASRLTPGETQYF
TRBV7-2,TRBJ2-7,few,NA,TGTGCCAGCAGCCCCGGGGCAGTCTACGAGCAGTACTTC,CASSPGAVYEQYF
TRBV11-2,TRBJ2-3,NA,NA,TGTGCCAGCCCGACCCGAGCAGATACGCAGTATTTT,CASPTRADTQYF
TRBV5-1,TRBJ2-7,NA,TRBD2,TGCGCCAGCAGCGGTTTGGGGCTAGCGGGGGCCGAGGGCTACGAGCAGTACTTC,CASSGLGLAGAEGYEQYF
TRBV27,TRBJ2-7,once,TRBD2,TGTGCCAGCAGTTTATATCCAGCGGGGAACTACGAGCAGTACTTC,CASSLYPAGNYEQYF
TRBV5-5,TRBJ1-1,few,NA,TGTGCCAGCAGCTTGTATGGCTTGAACACTGAAGCTTTCTTT,CASSLYGLNTEAFF
TRBV6-5,TRBJ2-5,NA,TRBD2,TGTGCCAGCAGACTAGCGGGAAGGGAGACCCAGTACTTC,CASRLAGRETQYF
TRBV24-1,TRBJ2-3,few,NA,TGTGCCACCAGTGATTCGACCCCAGATACGCAGTATTTT,CATSDSTPDTQYF
TRBV7-2,TRBJ2-3,few,TRBD2,TGTGCCAGCAGCTCGCGGGGGGCCGGCACAGATACGCAGTATTTT,CASSSRGAGTDTQYF
TRBV28,TRBJ1-5,NA,NA,TGTGCCAGCAGTTTGCGGGCCGGTTTAGACCCCAATCAGCCCCAGCATTTT,CASSLRAGLDPNQPQHF
TRBV15,TRBJ2-1,NA,TRBD2,TGTGCCACCAGACAGAGGGAGGGGATTGAGCAGTTCTTC,CATRQREGIEQFF
TRBV11-2,TRBJ1-5,many,NA,TGTGCCAGCAGCCCGACCAGGGGAAACAATCAGCCCCAGCATTTT,CASSPTRGNNQPQHF
TRBV7-2,TRBJ2-7,NA,NA,TGTGCCAGCACCCGGAGGGCCAGCTCCTACGAGCAGTACTTC,CASTRRASSYEQYF
TRBV28,TRBJ1-1,NA,NA,TGTGCCAGCACCCTGGGTGGCCTAAACACTGAAGCTTTCTTT,CASTLGGLNTEAFF
TRBV11-2,TRBJ1-4,NA,NA,TGTGCCAGCAGCTCATATAGTCGAGCTTCGGGGAAAAAACTGTTTTTT,CASSSYSRASGKKLFF
TRBV5-4,TRBJ2-3,few,NA,TGTGCCAGCACCCCGGACGGGCCCACCGCTGATACGCAGTATTTT,CASTPDGPTADTQYF
TRBV14,TRBJ2-7,NA,TRBD2,TGTGCCAGCAGCCTCTTCGAAGGACTAGCGGGAGGATACGAGCAGTACTTC,CASSLFEGLAGGYEQYF
TRBV27,TRBJ1-1,NA,NA,TGTGCCAGCAGTTTGGGGGGCGGGGGGCCCATTGAAGCTTTCTTT,CASSLGGGGPIEAFF
TRBV6-2/TRBV6-3,TRBJ2-1,NA,NA,TGTGCCAGCAGTTACGGTAGCCCTGAAGTCAATGAGCAGTTCTTC,CASSYGSPEVNEQFF
TRBV7-2,TRBJ1-5,NA,NA,TGTGCCAGCAGCTTAGTGGTGGGGAACAATCAGCCCCAGCATTTT,CASSLVVGNNQPQHF